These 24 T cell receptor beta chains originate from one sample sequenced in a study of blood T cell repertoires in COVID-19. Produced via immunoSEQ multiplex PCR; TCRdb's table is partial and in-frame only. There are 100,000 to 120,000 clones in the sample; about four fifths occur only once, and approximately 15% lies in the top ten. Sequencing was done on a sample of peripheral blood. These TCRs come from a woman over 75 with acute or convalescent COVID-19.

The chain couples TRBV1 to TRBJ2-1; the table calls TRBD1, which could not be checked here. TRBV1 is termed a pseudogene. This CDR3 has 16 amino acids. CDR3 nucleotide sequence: TGCACCAGCAGCCAAGTTCCAACAGGGGGAAGGAATGAGCAGTTCTTC. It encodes CTSSQVPTGGRNEQFF.

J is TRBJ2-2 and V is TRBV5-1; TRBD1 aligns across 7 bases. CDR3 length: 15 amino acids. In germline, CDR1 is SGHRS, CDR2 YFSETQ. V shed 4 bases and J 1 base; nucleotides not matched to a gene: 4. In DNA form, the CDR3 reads TGCGCCAGCAGCCTGGGGACAGAGAACACCGGGGAGCTGTTTTTT. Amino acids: CASSLGTENTGELFF.

CDR3 sequence (DNA): TGTGCCAGCAGCCCGACTAGCCTTAGCTCCTACAATGAGCAGTTCTTC. This encodes CASSPTSLSSYNEQFF. The chain recombines TRBV7-9 with TRBJ2-1; TRBD2 matches 7 bases. CDR1 is SEHNR and CDR2 is FQNEAQ in the germline V gene (reference sequence). The junction had 7 bases not matched to a gene; V was cut back by 5 bases and J by 0 bases. This CDR3 contains 16 residues. Using reference TRBV7-9 and TRBJ2-1 for the parts outside the CDR3, the full variable domain is DTGVSQNPRHKITKRGQNVTFRCDPISEHNRLYWYRQTLGQGPEFLTYFQNEAQLEKSRLLSDRFSAERPKGSFSTLEIQRTEQGDSAMYLCASSPTSLSSYNEQFFGPGTRLTVL.

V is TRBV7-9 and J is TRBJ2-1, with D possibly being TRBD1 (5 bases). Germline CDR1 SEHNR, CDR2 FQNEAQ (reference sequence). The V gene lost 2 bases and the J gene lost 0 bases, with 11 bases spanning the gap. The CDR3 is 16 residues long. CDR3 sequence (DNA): TGTGCCAGCAGCTTATCCAGGACACGCTCCTACAATGAGCAGTTCTTC. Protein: CASSLSRTRSYNEQFF.

CDR3 nucleotides: TGTGCCAGCTCACCACGGGGGGGCTCCTACGAGCAGTACGTC. Its translation: CASSPRGGSYEQYV. The V gene is TRBV18, the J gene TRBJ2-7; 7 positions match TRBD2. J gave up 0 bases and V 1 base, and 0 bases lay outside the gene matches. CDR3 size: 14 residues. Germline V gene lookup returns CDR1 KGHSH and CDR2 LQKENI.

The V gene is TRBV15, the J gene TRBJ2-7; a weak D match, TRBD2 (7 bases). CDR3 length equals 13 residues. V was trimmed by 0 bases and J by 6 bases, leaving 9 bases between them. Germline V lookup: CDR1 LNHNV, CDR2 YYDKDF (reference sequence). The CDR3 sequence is CATSREGGVEQYF. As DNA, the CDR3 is TGTGCCACCAGCAGAGAAGGGGGGGTCGAGCAGTACTTC.

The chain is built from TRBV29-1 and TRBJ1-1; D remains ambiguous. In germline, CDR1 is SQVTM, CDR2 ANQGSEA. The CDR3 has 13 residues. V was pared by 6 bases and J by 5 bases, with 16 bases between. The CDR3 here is CSVEGRLVTEAFF. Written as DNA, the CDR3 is TGCAGCGTGGAGGGTAGATTGGTTACTGAAGCTTTCTTT.

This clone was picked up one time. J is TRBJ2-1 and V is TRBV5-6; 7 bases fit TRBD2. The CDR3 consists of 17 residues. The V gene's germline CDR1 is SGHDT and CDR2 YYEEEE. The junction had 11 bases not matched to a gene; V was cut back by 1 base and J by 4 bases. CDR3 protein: CASSLTSRGMTYNEQFF. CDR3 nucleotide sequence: TGTGCCAGCAGCTTGACGTCGCGGGGGATGACTTACAATGAGCAGTTCTTC.

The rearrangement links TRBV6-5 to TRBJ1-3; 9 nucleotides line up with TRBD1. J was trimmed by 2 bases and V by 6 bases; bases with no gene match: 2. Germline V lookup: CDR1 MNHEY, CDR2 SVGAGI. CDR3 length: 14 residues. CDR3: CASRRQGAGNTIYF. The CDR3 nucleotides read TGTGCCAGCAGACGACAGGGGGCTGGAAACACCATATATTTT.

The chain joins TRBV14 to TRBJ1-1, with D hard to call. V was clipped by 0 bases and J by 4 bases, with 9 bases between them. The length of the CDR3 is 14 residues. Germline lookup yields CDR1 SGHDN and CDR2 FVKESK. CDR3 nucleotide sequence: TGTGCCAGCAGCCAAGAACCCGGGTTCACTGAAGCTTTCTTT. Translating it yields CASSQEPGFTEAFF.

The CDR3 DNA sequence: TGTGCCAGCAGCTTATTCAGCGGGAGAGGCGATGAGCAGTTCTTC. Protein: CASSLFSGRGDEQFF. The gene calls are TRBV6-5 and TRBJ2-1; 8 bases fit TRBD2. J was trimmed by 8 bases and V by 6 bases; bases with no gene match: 12. CDR1 is MNHEY and CDR2 is SVGAGI in the germline V gene. This CDR3 comprises 15 residues.

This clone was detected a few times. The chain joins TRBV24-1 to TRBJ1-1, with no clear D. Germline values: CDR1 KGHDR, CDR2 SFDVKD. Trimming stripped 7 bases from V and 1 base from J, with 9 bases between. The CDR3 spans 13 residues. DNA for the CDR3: TGTGCCACCAGGAAAAGCGAGAACACTGAAGCTTTCTTT. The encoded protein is CATRKSENTEAFF.

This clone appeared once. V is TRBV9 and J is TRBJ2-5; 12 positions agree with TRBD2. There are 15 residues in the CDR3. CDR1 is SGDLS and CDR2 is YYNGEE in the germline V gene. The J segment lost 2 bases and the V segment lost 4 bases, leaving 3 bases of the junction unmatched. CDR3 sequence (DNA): TGTGCCAGCAGCCGGACTAGCGGGAAACAAGAGACCCAGTACTTC. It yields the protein CASSRTSGKQETQYF. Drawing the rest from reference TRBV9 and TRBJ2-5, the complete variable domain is DSGVTQTPKHLITATGQRVTLRCSPRSGDLSVYWYQQSLDQGLQFLIQYYNGEERAKGNILERFSAQQFPDLHSELNLSSLELGDSALYFCASSRTSGKQETQYFGPGTRLLVL.

CDR3 bases: TGTGCCAGCAGTTCGCGCGGGAGTTCTCCCGGGGAGCTGTTTTTT. It specifies CASSSRGSSPGELFF. The chain is built from TRBV6-6 and TRBJ2-2; 7 nucleotides align to TRBD2. Germline values: CDR1 MNHNY, CDR2 SVGAGI (reference sequence). Germline trimming cut 4 bases from V and 6 bases from J; bases unmatched to any gene: 8. CDR3 length: 15 residues.

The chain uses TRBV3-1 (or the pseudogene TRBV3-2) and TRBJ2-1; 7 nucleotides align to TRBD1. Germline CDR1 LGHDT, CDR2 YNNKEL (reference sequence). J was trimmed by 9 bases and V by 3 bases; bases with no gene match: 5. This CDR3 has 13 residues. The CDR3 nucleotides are TGTGCCAGCAGCCATACAGGGGACCGTGAGCAGTTCTTC. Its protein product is CASSHTGDREQFF.

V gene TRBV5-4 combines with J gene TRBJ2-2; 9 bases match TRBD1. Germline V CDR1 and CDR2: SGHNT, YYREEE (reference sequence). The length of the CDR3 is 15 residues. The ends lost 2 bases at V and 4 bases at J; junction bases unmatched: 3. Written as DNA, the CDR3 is TGTGCCAGCAGCTTTGGGACAGGGCGCACCGGGGAGCTGTTTTTT. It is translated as CASSFGTGRTGELFF.

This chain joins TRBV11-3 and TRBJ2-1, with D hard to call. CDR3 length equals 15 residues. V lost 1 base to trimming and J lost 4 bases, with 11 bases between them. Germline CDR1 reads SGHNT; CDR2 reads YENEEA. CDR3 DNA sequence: TGTGCCAGCAGCTTAGGGGTGACGACATACAATGAGCAGTTCTTC. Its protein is CASSLGVTTYNEQFF.

The CDR3 DNA reads TGTGCCAGCAGCCTTAGCGGGGTGAACACCGGGGAGCTGTTTTTT. Translating it yields CASSLSGVNTGELFF. This chain connects TRBV27 to TRBJ2-2; 8 bases match TRBD2. The CDR3 totals 15 residues. V dropped 6 bases and J dropped 1; count of bases not matched to a gene: 4. CDR1 and CDR2 (germline): MNHEY, SMNVEV (reference sequence).

CDR3 bases: TGTGCCACCAGAGGAAGCGGCACAGATACGCAGTATTTT. It is translated as CATRGSGTDTQYF. This chain connects TRBV24-1 to TRBJ2-3; no reliable D call. The CDR3 length is 13 residues. Germline assignment: CDR1 KGHDR and CDR2 SFDVKD. V was pared by 7 bases and J by 1 base, with 8 bases between.

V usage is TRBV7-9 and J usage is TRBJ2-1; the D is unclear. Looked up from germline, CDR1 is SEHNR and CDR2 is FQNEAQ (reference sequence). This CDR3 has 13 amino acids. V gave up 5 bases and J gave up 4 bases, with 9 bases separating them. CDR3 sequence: CASSAGSYNEQFF. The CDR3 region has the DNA TGTGCCAGCAGCGCCGGGTCTTACAATGAGCAGTTCTTC.

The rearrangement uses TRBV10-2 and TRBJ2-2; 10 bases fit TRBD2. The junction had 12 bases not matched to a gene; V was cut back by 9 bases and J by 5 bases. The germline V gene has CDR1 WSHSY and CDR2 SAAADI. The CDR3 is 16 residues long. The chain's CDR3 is CASRALAGGSTGELFF. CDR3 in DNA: TGCGCCAGTCGAGCCTTAGCGGGAGGCAGTACCGGGGAGCTGTTTTTT.

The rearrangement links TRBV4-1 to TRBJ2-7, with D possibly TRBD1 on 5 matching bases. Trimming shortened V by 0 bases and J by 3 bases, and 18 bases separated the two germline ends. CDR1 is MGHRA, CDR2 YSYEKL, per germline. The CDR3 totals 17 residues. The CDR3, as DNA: TGCGCCAGCAGCCAAGATTGGGCGCCCCGGACATACTACGAGCAGTACGTC. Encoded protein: CASSQDWAPRTYYEQYV.

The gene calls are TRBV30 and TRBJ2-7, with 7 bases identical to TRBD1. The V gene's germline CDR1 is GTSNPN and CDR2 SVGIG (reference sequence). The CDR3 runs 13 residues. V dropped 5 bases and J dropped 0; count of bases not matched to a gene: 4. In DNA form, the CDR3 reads TGTGCCTGGTACAGGGGCCCCTCCTACGAGCAGTACGTC. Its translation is CAWYRGPSYEQYV.

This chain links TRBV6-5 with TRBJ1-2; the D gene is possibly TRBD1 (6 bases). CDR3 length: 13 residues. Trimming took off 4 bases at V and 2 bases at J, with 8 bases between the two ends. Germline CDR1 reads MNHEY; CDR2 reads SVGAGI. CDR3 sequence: CASSSQGNYGYTF. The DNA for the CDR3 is TGTGCCAGCAGTTCTCAGGGGAACTATGGCTACACCTTC.